These T cell receptor beta chains were read from a single sample in a study of CD8+ T cells in alopecia areata. Measured with immunoSEQ multiplex PCR; TCRdb has only the in-frame clones, and not every one. The sample consists of roughly 150,000 clones, roughly 61% of them appearing once. Sequenced here: CD4+ T cells sorted from blood, sampled at week 0. The receptors originated from a human donor with alopecia areata. CDR3s include the opening cysteine and the closing phenylalanine or tryptophan. D genes are given only for firm matches. Size values are once, few and many counts, or a class for expanded clones, and some rows have none.

size	V	J	D	CDR3	DNA
.	TRBV29-1	TRBJ1-4	.	CSVQRRDATNEKLFF	TGCAGCGTCCAGAGGAGGGATGCAACTAATGAAAAACTGTTTTTT
few	TRBV5-4	TRBJ2-1	.	CASSLGGNSYNEQFF	TGTGCCAGCAGCTTAGGGGGGAATTCCTACAATGAGCAGTTCTTC
.	TRBV30	TRBJ1-2	.	CAWTTGQVLGYTF	TGTGCCTGGACAACAGGGCAGGTTTTAGGCTACACCTTC
.	TRBV9	TRBJ2-7	.	CASSADPGQSYEQYF	TGTGCCAGCAGCGCGGATCCGGGACAATCCTACGAGCAGTACTTC
.	TRBV4-1	TRBJ1-3	.	CASSQDPGVGNTIYF	TGCGCCAGCAGCCAAGATCCCGGGGTAGGAAACACCATATATTTT
.	TRBV7-9	TRBJ2-4	.	CASSLAGNNIQYF	TGTGCCAGCAGCTTAGCGGGAAACAACATTCAGTACTTC
.	TRBV10-3	TRBJ2-7	.	CAITAGTPSYEQYF	TGTGCCATCACCGCCGGGACGCCTTCCTACGAGCAGTACTTC
few	TRBV29-1	TRBJ2-4	.	CSGGKAKNIQYF	TGCAGCGGGGGCAAGGCCAAAAACATTCAGTACTTC
few	TRBV7-2	TRBJ1-2	.	CASSLALRGGGYTF	TGTGCCAGCAGCTTAGCCTTAAGGGGTGGTGGCTACACCTTC
.	TRBV5-4	TRBJ1-2	.	CASSPGTTSNYGYTF	TGTGCCAGCAGCCCCGGGACAACTTCTAACTATGGCTACACCTTC
few	TRBV11-2	TRBJ1-1	TRBD1	CASSQRTGSITEAFF	TGTGCCAGCAGCCAACGGACAGGGAGTATAACTGAAGCTTTCTTT
.	TRBV4-2	TRBJ1-4	TRBD1	CASSQDRGTGDEKLFF	TGTGCCAGCAGCCAAGATCGGGGGACAGGGGACGAAAAACTGTTTTTT
.	TRBV19	TRBJ1-6	.	CASSYWTENNSPLHF	TGTGCCAGTAGTTACTGGACGGAGAATAATTCACCCCTCCACTTT
few	TRBV25-1	TRBJ2-3	.	CASSTYVAADTQYF	TGTGCCAGCAGCACCTATGTCGCGGCAGATACGCAGTATTTT
.	TRBV19	TRBJ1-5	.	CASSKQDLSNQPQHF	TGTGCCAGTAGTAAGCAGGACCTTAGCAATCAGCCCCAGCATTTT
.	TRBV5-1	TRBJ2-5	TRBD1	CASSLVGDDRAQYF	TGCGCCAGCAGCTTGGTAGGAGATGACAGGGCCCAGTACTTC
.	TRBV7-9	TRBJ2-7	.	CASSPYDEQYF	TGTGCCAGCAGCCCTTACGACGAGCAGTACTTC
few	TRBV30	TRBJ1-3	.	CAWMTPGNTIYF	TGTGCCTGGATGACTCCTGGAAACACCATATATTTT
.	TRBV19	TRBJ1-5	.	CASTTDSNQPQHF	TGTGCCAGTACGACAGATAGCAATCAGCCCCAGCATTTT
.	TRBV7-2	TRBJ2-1	TRBD2	CASSLVGISGGYNEQFF	TGTGCCAGCAGCTTAGTAGGGATTAGCGGGGGTTACAATGAGCAGTTCTTC
.	TRBV29-1	TRBJ2-5	TRBD2	CSVGLAQETQYF	TGCAGCGTCGGACTAGCCCAAGAGACCCAGTACTTC
.	TRBV4-2	TRBJ2-3	TRBD2	CASSQDAAGGTDTQYF	TGTGCCAGCAGCCAAGATGCAGCGGGAGGCACAGATACGCAGTATTTT
.	TRBV29-1	TRBJ2-3	.	CSVGLRGGDTQYF	TGCAGCGTTGGTCTCAGGGGTGGAGATACGCAGTATTTT
.	TRBV7-3	TRBJ2-1	.	CASSSKGLRGRGEQFF	TGTGCCAGCAGCTCAAAGGGACTGAGGGGGCGAGGTGAGCAGTTCTTC
.	TRBV5-1	TRBJ1-6	.	CASSLDGMRLEGNSPLHF	TGCGCCAGCAGCTTGGATGGCATGAGGCTCGAGGGGAATTCACCCCTCCACTTT
.	TRBV29-1	TRBJ1-1	.	CSAGAANTEAFF	TGCAGCGCCGGTGCGGCGAACACTGAAGCTTTCTTT
few	TRBV30	TRBJ1-4	TRBD1	CAQGANEKLFF	TGTGCCCAGGGGGCTAATGAAAAACTGTTTTTT
.	TRBV7-8	TRBJ2-7	TRBD1	CASSSKEAGGVYEQYF	TGTGCCAGCAGCTCCAAGGAGGCAGGGGGCGTATACGAGCAGTACTTC
few	TRBV30	TRBJ1-1	.	CAWSLRPNTEAFF	TGTGCCTGGAGTTTACGGCCGAACACTGAAGCTTTCTTT
.	TRBV4-2	TRBJ1-5	.	CASSQDGAKGSQHF	TGTGCCAGCAGCCAAGACGGGGCGAAGGGGTCCCAGCATTTT
.	TRBV4-1	TRBJ1-3	.	CASSQRTGFGNTIYF	TGCGCCAGCAGCCAAAGGACGGGGTTTGGAAACACCATATATTTT
.	TRBV30	TRBJ2-1	TRBD2	CAWTVAGGYNEQFF	TGTGCCTGGACTGTAGCGGGAGGATACAATGAGCAGTTCTTC
.	TRBV30	TRBJ1-5	TRBD1	CAWSRDSGSNQPQHF	TGTGCCTGGAGTAGGGACAGTGGGAGCAATCAGCCCCAGCATTTT
.	TRBV18	TRBJ1-2	.	CASAQKGSGNYGYTF	TGTGCCAGCGCCCAGAAGGGTAGTGGGAACTATGGCTACACCTTC
.	TRBV9	TRBJ2-1	.	CASSVGGDNEQFF	TGTGCCAGCAGCGTAGGGGGGGACAATGAGCAGTTCTTC
.	TRBV4-2	TRBJ2-3	.	CASSHPERDTTDTQYF	TGTGCCAGCAGCCACCCAGAAAGGGACACCACAGATACGCAGTATTTT
.	TRBV9	TRBJ1-5	.	CASSPTNSSNQPQHF	TGTGCCAGCAGCCCAACTAATTCGAGCAATCAGCCCCAGCACTTT
.	TRBV15	TRBJ2-1	TRBD2	CATSSPMLAGEQFF	TGTGCCACCAGCAGTCCCATGTTAGCGGGGGAGCAGTTCTTC
.	TRBV18	TRBJ2-5	TRBD2	CASSRTSGDETQYF	TGTGCCAGCTCCCGGACTAGCGGGGACGAGACCCAGTACTTC
.	TRBV5-1	TRBJ2-2	TRBD2	CASSLAGDTGELFF	TGCGCCAGCAGCCTAGCGGGGGACACCGGGGAGCTGTTTTTT
.	TRBV7-9	TRBJ2-1	.	CASRRTEFYNEQFF	TGTGCCAGCAGGAGAACAGAGTTCTACAATGAGCAGTTCTTC
.	TRBV30	TRBJ1-1	.	CAWSRQGLENTEAFF	TGTGCCTGGAGTAGGCAGGGTCTGGAGAACACTGAAGCTTTCTTT
.	TRBV14	TRBJ2-1	.	CASSQDSALGEQFF	TGTGCCAGCAGCCAAGATTCTGCCCTGGGGGAGCAGTTCTTC
.	TRBV30	TRBJ1-5	TRBD1	CAWSFPDRDNQPQHF	TGTGCCTGGAGTTTTCCGGACAGGGACAATCAGCCCCAGCATTTT
.	TRBV6-6	TRBJ1-5	.	CASTPGGRGNQPQHF	TGTGCCAGCACCCCGGGAGGTAGGGGCAATCAGCCCCAGCATTTT
few	TRBV7-9	TRBJ1-2	.	CASSLAGGDILGYTF	TGTGCCAGCAGCTTAGCAGGTGGCGACATCCTTGGCTACACCTTC
.	TRBV5-4	TRBJ2-7	TRBD1	CASSLGGTGDYEQYF	TGTGCCAGCAGCCTAGGCGGGACAGGGGACTACGAGCAGTACTTC
.	TRBV27	TRBJ2-1	.	CASSSTGSEQFF	TGTGCCAGCAGTTCTACAGGGAGTGAGCAGTTCTTC
.	TRBV4-2	TRBJ2-7	TRBD2	CASSQEASGVHHEQYF	TGTGCCAGCAGCCAAGAGGCTAGCGGGGTTCACCACGAGCAGTACTTC
.	TRBV13	TRBJ2-4	.	CASSRGLAKNIQYF	TGTGCCAGCAGCAGGGGACTAGCCAAAAACATTCAGTACTTC
few	TRBV19	TRBJ1-1	.	CASGADGAAEAFF	TGTGCCAGTGGGGCGGATGGTGCCGCTGAAGCTTTCTTT
.	TRBV29-1	TRBJ1-2	.	CSVRHLTELYGYTF	TGCAGCGTTCGCCACTTAACGGAGCTCTATGGCTACACCTTC
.	TRBV7-2	TRBJ2-5	.	CASSLAQLAQETQYF	TGTGCCAGCAGCTTAGCACAGCTAGCCCAAGAGACCCAGTACTTC
.	TRBV7-2	TRBJ1-1	.	CASSLGWGRDTEAFF	TGTGCCAGCAGCTTAGGATGGGGAAGGGACACTGAAGCTTTCTTT
few	TRBV27	TRBJ1-6	TRBD1	CASSYYRGHVNSPLHF	TGTGCCAGCAGTTATTACAGGGGGCACGTCAATTCACCCCTCCACTTT